The rows below give T cell receptor beta chains drawn from one sample of a study of CD8 T cells in ankylosing spondylitis. A single record per CDR3 protein comes from TCRdb applying MiXCR to the 5' RACE reads. Here the sample spans fewer than 400,000 distinct CDR3 sequences, about 20% being singletons. The sample comprised blood, either unsorted or a sorted T cell fraction (not recorded which). The source is a male donor with ankylosing spondylitis. The CDR3 runs from the conserved cysteine through the conserved F or W. A D gene is named only where the DNA matches it firmly. Expanded clones get a size class; other rows say once, few or many, or leave the size out.

TRBV12-5	TRBJ2-5	-	12	-	CASARGQETQYF	TGTGCTAGTGCCCGGGGGCAAGAGACCCAGTACTTC
TRBV12-5	TRBJ2-1	TRBD2	16	-	CASGLTPSGGLNEQFF	TGTGCTAGTGGTTTGACCCCTAGCGGAGGGTTAAATGAGCAGTTCTTC
TRBV20-1	TRBJ2-3	-	10	-	CSAARDTQYF	TGCAGTGCGGCGCGGGATACGCAGTATTTT
TRBV12-3/TRBV12-4	TRBJ2-1	-	17	few	CASSPLGGGRDSNEQFF	TGTGCCAGCAGTCCGCTGGGCGGAGGCCGTGACTCCAATGAGCAGTTCTTC
TRBV12-3/TRBV12-4	TRBJ1-5	-	12	-	CASSRVEEPQHF	TGTGCCAGCAGCAGGGTTGAGGAGCCCCAGCATTTT
TRBV11-3	TRBJ2-7	TRBD2	15	-	CASSLGAGGQYEQYF	TGTGCCAGCAGCTTAGGAGCGGGAGGCCAATACGAGCAGTACTTC
TRBV9	TRBJ1-5	-	14	few	CASSTRDVETPQHF	TGTGCCAGCAGCACCCGGGACGTCGAGACGCCCCAGCATTTT
TRBV29-1	TRBJ1-2	TRBD1	13	-	CSVLGQGRLGYTF	TGCAGCGTGCTCGGACAGGGTCGGTTGGGCTACACCTTC
TRBV18	TRBJ2-5	TRBD2	15	few	CASSPLAGIQETQYF	TGTGCCAGCTCACCTCTAGCGGGTATTCAAGAGACCCAGTACTTC
TRBV2	TRBJ2-5	-	11	-	CASSEKETQYF	TGTGCCAGCAGTGAAAAAGAGACCCAGTACTTC
TRBV3-1	TRBJ2-1	TRBD2	17	few	CASSPPAPLAEYNEQFF	TGTGCCAGCAGCCCGCCAGCCCCACTAGCGGAGTACAATGAGCAGTTCTTC
TRBV4-2	TRBJ2-1	TRBD1	16	few	CASSQGSGGINNEQFF	TGTGCCAGCAGCCAAGGATCAGGGGGTATTAACAATGAGCAGTTCTTC
TRBV4-2	TRBJ1-5	-	18	-	CASSQDVSVLYSNQPQHF	TGTGCCAGCAGCCAAGATGTAAGTGTCCTTTATAGCAATCAGCCCCAGCATTTT